One T cell receptor (beta chain) is described in this entry. Its target is not known. The entirety of the isolated RNA underwent reverse transcription, so expressed TCRB transcripts were sequenced. The protocol was immunoSEQ multiplex PCR, while the TCRdb copy is restricted to in-frame clones and leaves out a portion. There are a few hundred thousand clones in the sample; approximately 16% occur only once, and roughly 0.08% lies in the top ten. Sorted cells reached over 95% purity in every population. The length of the CDR3 is 16 residues. Trimming at V came to 0 bases and at J to 2 bases, leaving 7 bases not matched to a gene. CDR1 SGDLS and CDR2 YYNGEE come from the germline V gene. This sample is part of a study of beta chain features in type 1 diabetes. Whole-study context: No patient-donor differences in age, gender, total cells or subset yield. All samples together contributed 107,917,701 sorted cells for examination. General observations from the study: Type 1 diabetes patients had moderately but significantly shorter TCRB CDR3s in all four CD4+ subsets. Equally in patients and controls, shorter templates might have been favored by PCR.

The TCR comes from a young man with type 1 diabetes. Material for sequencing was naive CD4+ T cells from blood. The chain links TRBV9 to TRBJ2-7, with 8 bases lining up with TRBD1. CDR3: CASSVGGRGPTYEQYF. The CDR3 coding sequence is TGTGCCAGCAGCGTAGGTGGCAGGGGGCCCACCTACGAGCAGTACTTC.